This TCR beta chain was sequenced in a study of molecular identifiers for immune sequencing clone quantification. Across the whole study: Replicate experiments took RNA from roughly 20,000 or 100,000 naive CD8 cells, divided it five ways and sequenced four.

Regarding the study as a whole: Clones carrying above 20 RNA copies accounted for over 98% of effector molecules, under 1% in naive cells.

Researchers sorted naive CD8 T cells as cells that were CD8+CD4-CCR7+CD45RA+. Listed TCR primers and previously described methods were used for bulk TCR libraries. Each CDR3 protein gets one entry after TCRdb re-called the PCR reads with MiXCR. The data hold over 300,000 distinct CDR3 sequences, with roughly a quarter observed a single time. This clonotype was detected only once. Its antigen is unknown. The sequencing input was naive CD8+ T cells from blood, with Jurkat cell RNA spiked in. This sample's subset: FACS-sorted CD8+CD4-CCR7+CD45RA+ naive T cells. This sequence originates from a human donor in good health. Some libraries in this study had Jurkat cell RNA spiked in.

The CDR3 is CATSRDPEGTSRPYEQYF. The CDR3 bases are TGTGCCACCAGCAGAGACCCGGAGGGGACTAGCCGACCCTACGAGCAGTACTTC. The V and J genes are TRBV15 and TRBJ2-7; 9 nucleotides align to TRBD2. CDR1 and CDR2 from the germline V gene are LNHNV and YYDKDF (reference sequence). This CDR3 has 18 amino acids. V lost 0 bases and J lost 2; bases outside the gene matches: 11.